The following is a TCR beta chain sequence with its context. CDR1 is LGHDT and CDR2 is YNNKEL in the germline V gene (reference sequence). J was trimmed by 5 bases and V by 2 bases; bases with no gene match: 11. The CDR3 runs to 16 residues. Random-hexamer reverse transcription was applied to roughly 0.45 to 1 ug RNA. TCRdb called the immunoSEQ multiplex PCR reads again in MiXCR, with one record for every CDR3 protein. Here the sample spans some 120,000 distinct CDR3 sequences, 94% being singletons. This sample was included in a study of CD8 T cells in Susac syndrome. The receptor was derived from a human donor in good health. V usage is TRBV3-1 and J usage is TRBJ2-7; 8 nucleotides agree with TRBD2. The sequencing sample was made of CD4+ T cells from PBMCs. The DNA for the CDR3 is TGTGCCAGCAGCCAAACAGAGGCCGGGAGGGGCGACGAGCAGTACTTC. It specifies CASSQTEAGRGDEQYF.